This T cell receptor beta chain appears in the sequencing data of a study of cytomegalovirus exposure and HLA in healthy donors. In the study overall: Among the 370 or so donors who were genotyped, about 79% fell in the genetic ancestry cluster that is associated with self-reported Caucasian donors. Findings of the study overall: Using the classifier, cytomegalovirus status was reportedly diagnosed with high specificity and sensitivity. Presence/absence results assume similar sequencing depth per donor, which may not hold. The study found most TCR sequences rare, yet found some public TCRs in many donors.

A multiplex PCR was run with 60 Vbeta primers and 13 Jbeta primers. Only in-frame clones appear in the TCRdb table, and some are missing; sequencing was by immunoSEQ multiplex PCR. The table shows about 160,000 clones, with about 85% occurring only once. Comment on this clone: Antigen: not known.

Input material: PBMCs. The TCR sequence derives from a male donor in good health and CMV-seropositive.

CDR3 in amino acids: CASSSTTGGFPEQYF. In nucleotides, the CDR3 is TGTGCCAGCAGCTCCACGACAGGCGGCTTCCCCGAGCAGTACTTC. J is TRBJ2-7 and V is TRBV7-6, with a possible D match to TRBD1 (6 bases). Germline CDR1 and CDR2: SGHVS and FNYEAQ. The CDR3 totals 15 residues. Trimming shortened V by 4 bases and J by 6 bases, and 19 bases separated the two germline ends.